This T cell receptor beta chain was observed in a study of cytomegalovirus exposure and HLA in healthy donors. Study conclusions and caveats: Reportedly, fewer N-insertions than the approximately 690-donor mean appeared in an Asian-associated ancestry cluster in a later analysis.

Comments on this clone: The target antigen is unknown.

With V trimmed by 1 base and J by 12 bases, 10 bases remained unmatched. CDR1 MNHNS and CDR2 SASEGT come from the germline V gene. The CDR3 runs 15 residues. This PCR relied on a set of 60 Vbeta primers and 13 Jbeta primers. Clones were sequenced by immunoSEQ multiplex PCR, and TCRdb holds only the in-frame ones, with some missing. The sample lists 150,000 to 200,000 clones, about 9% seen once, with about 1.2% in the top ten. The gene calls are TRBV6-1 and TRBJ2-1, with 9 bases fitting TRBD2. The clonotype originates from a woman aged 25-40 years in good health and CMV-seropositive. Sequencing was done on a sample of PBMCs. As DNA, the CDR3 is TGTGCCAGCAGTGAAGTCGGCGGGGGGGCGGTAGGGCAGTTCTTC. Translated: CASSEVGGGAVGQFF.